This T cell receptor (beta chain) was identified in a study of blood T cell repertoires in COVID-19. Study-wide background: Donors in the United States, Italy and Spain gave samples during acute or convalescent COVID-19. From T cells, B-cell-depleted T cells, or PBMCs came the material, which was cDNA or gDNA.

Sequenced by immunoSEQ multiplex PCR; TCRdb stores in-frame clones only, minus some. The sample shows around 150,000 clones, roughly 90% of them seen only once. The CDR3 has 15 amino acids. Germline V gene lookup returns CDR1 MNHEY and CDR2 SMNVEV (reference sequence). Between the trimmed V and J ends, which lost 5 bases and 3 bases, there was a span of 16 bases. Sequenced material: peripheral blood. This TCR was recovered from a man aged 60 to 75 with acute or convalescent COVID-19. This chain connects TRBV27 to TRBJ2-5; D may be TRBD1 (6 bases). The CDR3 here is CASSPGPGEEETQYF. The CDR3 nucleotides read TGTGCCAGCAGTCCGGGACCAGGGGAAGAAGAGACCCAGTACTTC.